This entry lists 3 T cell receptor beta chains sequenced from one sample in a study of cytomegalovirus exposure and HLA in healthy donors. The PCR contained 60 Vbeta and 13 Jbeta primers. The table came from immunoSEQ multiplex PCR; TCRdb's copy has only in-frame clones and leaves some out. The sample consists of around 94,000 clones, roughly three fifths of them appearing once. Sequencing used PBMCs. Receptor source: a human donor in good health.

The V and J genes are TRBV15 and TRBJ1-3; TRBD1 matches at 7 bases. The CDR3 runs 15 residues. The trim removed 0 bases at V and 4 bases at J, leaving 3 bases unmatched. The germline CDR1 and CDR2 sequences are LNHNV and YYDKDF (reference sequence). Here the CDR3 DNA reads TGTGCCACCAGCAGAGATCGGGGACAGGGAAACACCATATATTTT. Protein sequence: CATSRDRGQGNTIYF.

This sequence joins TRBV15 and TRBJ2-1; 10 nucleotides align to TRBD2. CDR1 is LNHNV, CDR2 YYDKDF, per germline (reference sequence). The CDR3 loop spans 17 amino acids. Losses at the gene ends were 2 bases for V and 9 bases for J; bases not matched to a gene: 13. The CDR3 spells CATSRPITSGEMVEQFF. Written as DNA, the CDR3 is TGTGCCACCAGCAGACCTATTACTAGCGGGGAGATGGTTGAGCAGTTCTTC.

V usage is TRBV19 and J usage is TRBJ1-3, with D perhaps TRBD1 (6 bases). V was shortened by 11 bases and J by 0 bases, with 14 bases between the two germline ends. The V gene's germline CDR1 is LNHDA and CDR2 SQIVND (reference sequence). CDR3 size: 14 residues. CDR3 DNA: TGTGCCGCTAGCAGGGGAGACTCTGGAAACACCATATATTTT. This gives the protein CAASRGDSGNTIYF.